The clone carrying this T cell receptor (beta chain) was recorded many times. Its antigen is as yet unknown. TCRdb fed the reads into MiXCR, producing one record per CDR3 protein. The table has around 710,000 distinct CDR3 sequences, 25% to 30% seen once; the top ten hold around 14%. CDR1 SGHTA and CDR2 FQGNSA come from the germline V gene. The V gene end was trimmed by 8 bases and the J gene end by 5 bases; junction bases not matched to a gene: 8. The CDR3 runs 15 residues. The data were taken from a study of T cell repertoires in cytomegalovirus infection. Study overall: Peptides in the study included HLA-C-restricted and HLA-B-restricted CMV epitopes. An indication of both CMV infection and matching HLA type came from public TCR beta signatures. Study-level points and caveats: Based on cumulative public TCR beta family frequency, carriers of CMV plus the relevant HLA were identified. It was HLA-C-restricted CMV-specific TCR beta clonotypes that dominated the response ex vivo.

The chain uses TRBV7-2 and TRBJ2-3; 12 nucleotides match TRBD2. This receptor was identified in a human donor in good health (CMV status not recorded). Some clones in this sample may be carry-over from other donors' samples. The sequences come from cultured CD8+ T cells from PBMCs, collected from culture after CMV antigen stimulation. The chain's CDR3 is CASSSSGGAGDTQYF. In nucleotides, the CDR3 is TGTGCCAGCTCGTCTAGCGGGGGGGCAGGAGATACGCAGTATTTT.